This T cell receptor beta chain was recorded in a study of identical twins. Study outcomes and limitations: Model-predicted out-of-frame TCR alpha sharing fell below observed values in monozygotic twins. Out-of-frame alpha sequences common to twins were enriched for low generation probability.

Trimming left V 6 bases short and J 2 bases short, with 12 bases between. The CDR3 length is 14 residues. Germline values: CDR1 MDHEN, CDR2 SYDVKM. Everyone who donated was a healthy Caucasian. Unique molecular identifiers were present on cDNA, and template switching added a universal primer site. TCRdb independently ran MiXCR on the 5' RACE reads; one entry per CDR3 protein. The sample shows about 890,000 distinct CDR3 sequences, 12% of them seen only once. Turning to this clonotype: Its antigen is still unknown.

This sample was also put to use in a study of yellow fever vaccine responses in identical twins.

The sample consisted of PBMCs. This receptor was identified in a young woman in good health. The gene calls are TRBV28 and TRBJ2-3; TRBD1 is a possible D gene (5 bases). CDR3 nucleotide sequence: TGTGCCAGCAGCGAGACAGCCTACACAGATACGCAGTATTTT. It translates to CASSETAYTDTQYF.